These T cell receptor beta chains were read from a single sample in a study of T cells in localized non-small cell lung cancer. TCRdb's copy holds only in-frame clones and misses some; the assay was immunoSEQ multiplex PCR. The sample lists some 29,000 clones, roughly 87% occurring once. The source was peripheral blood, collected before any cancer treatment. These receptors all come from a male donor older than 55 with stage I lung adenocarcinoma. Each CDR3 is given with its conserved first and last residue. Each record gives: J gene, D gene, V gene, clone size, CDR3 DNA, CDR3 protein. The D gene is left open where the match is weak. Expanded clones are given a class, and other clones once, few, many or no size at all.

TRBJ1-3,NA,TRBV16,NA,TGTGCCAGCAGCCCCCCCCCGGGCTCCTCTGGAAACACCATATATTTT,CASSPPPGSSGNTIYF
TRBJ1-1,NA,TRBV19,few,TGTGCCAGTAGTATATCGGGGAACACTGAAGCTTTCTTT,CASSISGNTEAFF
TRBJ1-1,NA,TRBV5-1,NA,TGCGCCAGCAGCTTGGAGATCGGGGCCCGGGGGGCTTTCTTT,CASSLEIGARGAFF
TRBJ1-1,NA,TRBV6-1,NA,TGTGCCAGCAGTGGACAGTTAGACACTGAAGCTTTCTTT,CASSGQLDTEAFF
TRBJ1-2,TRBD1,TRBV2,once,TGTGCCAGCAGTTCCCAAGGGACAGATTTGAACTATGGCTACACCTTC,CASSSQGTDLNYGYTF
TRBJ1-2,NA,TRBV28,NA,TGTGCCAGCTCAAGGCACTATGGCTACACCTTC,CASSRHYGYTF
TRBJ1-4,NA,TRBV5-1,NA,TGCGCCAGCAGCTTGGGGCAGGGTGAACTGTTTTTT,CASSLGQGELFF
TRBJ2-3,NA,TRBV30,NA,TGTGCCTGGAGTACCTTCACAGATACGCAGTATTTT,CAWSTFTDTQYF
TRBJ1-4,NA,TRBV25-1,once,TGTGCCAGCAGTGAAGGTTCAGGACTCCCGGAAAAACTGTTTTTT,CASSEGSGLPEKLFF
TRBJ1-1,NA,TRBV10-3,NA,TGTGCCATCAGTGACAGGGGAGGGCGAGGCACTGAAGCTTTCTTT,CAISDRGGRGTEAFF
TRBJ1-6,NA,TRBV6-1,NA,TGTGCCAGCAGTGAGATAGGGTCCTATAATTCACCCCTCCACTTT,CASSEIGSYNSPLHF
TRBJ1-1,NA,TRBV30,NA,TGTGCCTGGAGTCCGGGACACATGAACACTGAAGCTTTCTTT,CAWSPGHMNTEAFF
TRBJ2-5,NA,TRBV10-1,once,TGCGCCAGCAGTAAGGACCTCTGGGAGACCCAGTACTTC,CASSKDLWETQYF
TRBJ2-2,TRBD2,TRBV7-2,NA,TGTGCCAGCAGCTTAAATCCCCGGGGGGGCCTCGGGGAGCTGTTTTTT,CASSLNPRGGLGELFF
TRBJ1-3,NA,TRBV7-6,NA,TGTGCCAGCAGCTTAAACAGTCTCTCTGGAAACACCATATATTTT,CASSLNSLSGNTIYF